This T cell receptor (beta chain) is from a study of T-cell reconstitution after alpha-beta-depleted transplantation in children. Study-wide results and caveats: Reportedly, alpha-beta T cells present about two months post-transplant originated from several hundred expanded clones of graft origin. TCRbeta diversity was high at day 60 in some patients (a result of surviving recipient T cells and thymic progenitors). Newly produced T cells mostly accounted for T-cell counts and diversity one year post-transplant.

The J segment lost 3 bases and the V segment lost 2 bases, leaving 4 bases of the junction unmatched. The CDR3 loop spans 13 amino acids. CDR1 DFQATT and CDR2 SNEGSKA come from the germline V gene (reference sequence). Using unique molecular identifiers, the investigators prepared the TCRbeta library. TCRdb re-analysed the PCR reads in MiXCR, keeping a single row per CDR3 protein. The sample holds 750,000 to 950,000 distinct CDR3 sequences, roughly 16% seen once. In this sample, this clonotype turned up many times. What it binds is not known. Sequences were derived from PBMCs, mostly from graft donor cells, sampled 360 days after TCRalphabeta/CD19-depleted stem cell transplant. The chain has TRBV20-1 and TRBJ2-7, with 7 nucleotides matching TRBD1. The TCR originated in a male patient aged 10 to 17 who had a stem cell transplant for acute lymphoblastic leukemia, so the T cells may come from the graft donor. In DNA, the CDR3 is TGCAGTGCTAGACGGGACAGCTACTACGAGCAGTACTTC. The encoded protein is CSARRDSYYEQYF.